This T cell receptor beta chain is from a study of CD8+ T cells in alopecia areata. Study at large: Treated patients received oral tofacitinib, 5 to 10 mg twice daily.

Study-level findings and limits: Higher clonality than in normal scalp was seen in lesional scalp, especially alopecia totalis/universalis. Among patients, TCR sharing was less clear than in mice, a difference possibly due in part to HLA diversity in the patient population.

Extraction and reverse transcription of RNA yielded cDNA as the sequencing template. Some clones are missing from TCRdb's copy, which holds only in-frame ones; the method was immunoSEQ multiplex PCR. This sample has about 210,000 clones, with 50% to 70% found just once. Note on this clone: Its specificity is not known.

The sample's treatment: oral pan-JAK inhibitor, 5-10 mg twice daily. Trimming pared 9 bases from V and 4 bases from J, leaving 15 bases between. Germline CDR1 reads MGHRA; CDR2 reads YSYEKL. The CDR3 sequence is 13 residues long. Sequencing used CD4+ T cells sorted from blood, obtained at week 4, from a patient treated with tofacitinib. This TCR came from a human donor with alopecia areata. This chain joins TRBV4-1 and TRBJ1-1; possibly TRBD1 for D (6 bases). The CDR3 bases are TGCGCCAGAGTAACAGGGTTGGGCACTGAAGCTTTCTTT. It encodes CARVTGLGTEAFF.